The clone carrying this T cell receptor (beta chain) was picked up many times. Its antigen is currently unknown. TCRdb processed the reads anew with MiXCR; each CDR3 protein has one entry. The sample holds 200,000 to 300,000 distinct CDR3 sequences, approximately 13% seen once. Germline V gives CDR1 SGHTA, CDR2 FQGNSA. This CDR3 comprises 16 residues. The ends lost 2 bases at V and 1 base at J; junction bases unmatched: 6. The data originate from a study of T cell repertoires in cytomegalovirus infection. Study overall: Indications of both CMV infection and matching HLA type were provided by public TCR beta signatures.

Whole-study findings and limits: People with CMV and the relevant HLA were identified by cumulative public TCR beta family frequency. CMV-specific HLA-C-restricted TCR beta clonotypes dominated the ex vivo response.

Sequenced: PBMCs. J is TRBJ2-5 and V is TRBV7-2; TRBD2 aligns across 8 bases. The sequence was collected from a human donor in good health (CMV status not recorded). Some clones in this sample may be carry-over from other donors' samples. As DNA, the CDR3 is TGTGCCAGCAGCTTATCTTCGGCGGGGGGCCAAGAGACCCAGTACTTC. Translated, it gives CASSLSSAGGQETQYF.